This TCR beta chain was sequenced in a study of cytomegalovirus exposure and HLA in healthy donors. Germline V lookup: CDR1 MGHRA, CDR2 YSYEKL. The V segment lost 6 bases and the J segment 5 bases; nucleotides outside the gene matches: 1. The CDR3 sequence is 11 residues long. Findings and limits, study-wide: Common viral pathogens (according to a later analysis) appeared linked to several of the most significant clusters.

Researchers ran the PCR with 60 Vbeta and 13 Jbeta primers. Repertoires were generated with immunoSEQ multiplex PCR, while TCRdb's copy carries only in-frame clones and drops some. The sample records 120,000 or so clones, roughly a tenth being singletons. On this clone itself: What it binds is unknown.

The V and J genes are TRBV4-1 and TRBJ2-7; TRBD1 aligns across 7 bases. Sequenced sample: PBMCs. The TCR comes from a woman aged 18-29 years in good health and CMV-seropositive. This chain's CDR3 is CASSTGDEQYF. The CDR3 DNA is TGCGCCAGCAGTACAGGGGACGAGCAGTACTTC.